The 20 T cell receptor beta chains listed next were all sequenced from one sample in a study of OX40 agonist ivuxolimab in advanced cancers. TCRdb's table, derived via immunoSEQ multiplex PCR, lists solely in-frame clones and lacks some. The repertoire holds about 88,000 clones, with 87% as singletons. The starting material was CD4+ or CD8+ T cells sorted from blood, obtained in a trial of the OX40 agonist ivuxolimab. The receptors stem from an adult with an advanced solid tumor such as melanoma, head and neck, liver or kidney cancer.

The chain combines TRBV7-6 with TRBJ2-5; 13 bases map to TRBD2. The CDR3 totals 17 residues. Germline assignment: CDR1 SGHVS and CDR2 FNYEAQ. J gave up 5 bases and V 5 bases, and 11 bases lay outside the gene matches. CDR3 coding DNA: TGTGCCAGCAGCCCAGGACTAGCGGGGGAGGATGGGGAGACCCAGTACTTC. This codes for CASSPGLAGEDGETQYF.

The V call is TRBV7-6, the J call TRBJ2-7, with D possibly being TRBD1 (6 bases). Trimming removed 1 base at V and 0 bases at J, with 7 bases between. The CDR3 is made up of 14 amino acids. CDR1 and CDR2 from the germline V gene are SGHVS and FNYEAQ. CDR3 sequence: CASSLGQVSYEQYF. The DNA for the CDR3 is TGTGCCAGCAGCTTAGGACAGGTCTCCTACGAGCAGTACTTC.

The CDR3 protein is CASSLGNRGPTGELFF. CDR3 bases: TGTGCCAGCAGCTTAGGGAACCGGGGCCCCACCGGGGAGCTGTTTTTT. The chain employs TRBV7-6 and TRBJ2-2; D may correspond to TRBD1 or TRBD2 (5 bases each). The germline gives CDR1 SGHVS, CDR2 FNYEAQ. Deletions cut 1 base from V and 4 bases from J, with 13 bases between. The CDR3 is 16 amino acids.

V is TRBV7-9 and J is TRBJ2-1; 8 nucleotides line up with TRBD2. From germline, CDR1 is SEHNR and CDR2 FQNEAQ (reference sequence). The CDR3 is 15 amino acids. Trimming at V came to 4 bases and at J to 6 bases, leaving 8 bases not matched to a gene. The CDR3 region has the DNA TGTGCCAGCAGCTCTGGGTCGCGGGGGGCCAATGAGCAGTTCTTC. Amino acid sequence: CASSSGSRGANEQFF. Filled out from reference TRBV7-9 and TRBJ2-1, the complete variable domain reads DTGVSQNPRHKITKRGQNVTFRCDPISEHNRLYWYRQTLGQGPEFLTYFQNEAQLEKSRLLSDRFSAERPKGSFSTLEIQRTEQGDSAMYLCASSSGSRGANEQFFGPGTRLTVL.

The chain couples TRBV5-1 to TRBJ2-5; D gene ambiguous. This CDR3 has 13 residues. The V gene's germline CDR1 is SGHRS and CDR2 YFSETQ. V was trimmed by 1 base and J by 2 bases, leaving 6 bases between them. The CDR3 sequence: CASSLNGQETQYF. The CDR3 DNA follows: TGCGCCAGCAGCTTGAACGGGCAAGAGACCCAGTACTTC.

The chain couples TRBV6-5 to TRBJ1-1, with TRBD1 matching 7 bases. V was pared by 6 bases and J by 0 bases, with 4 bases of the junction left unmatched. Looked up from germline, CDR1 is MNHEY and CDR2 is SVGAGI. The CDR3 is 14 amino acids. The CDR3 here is CASRLDRVNTEAFF. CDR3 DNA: TGTGCCAGCAGATTAGACAGGGTGAACACTGAAGCTTTCTTT.

CDR3 loop: CASSQGAGNTDTQYF. The CDR3 nucleotides are TGTGCCAGCAGCCAAGGAGCAGGGAACACAGATACGCAGTATTTT. The chain uses TRBV14 and TRBJ2-3, with D perhaps TRBD1 (5 bases). Trimming shortened V by 1 base and J by 2 bases, and 10 bases separated the two germline ends. CDR3 size: 15 residues. Germline assignment: CDR1 SGHDN and CDR2 FVKESK.

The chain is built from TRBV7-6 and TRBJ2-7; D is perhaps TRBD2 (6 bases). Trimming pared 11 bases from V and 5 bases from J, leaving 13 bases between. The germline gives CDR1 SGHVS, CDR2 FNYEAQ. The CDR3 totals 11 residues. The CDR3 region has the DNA TGTGCCGGGCGTGGAGGGGACGAGCAGTACTTC. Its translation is CAGRGGDEQYF.

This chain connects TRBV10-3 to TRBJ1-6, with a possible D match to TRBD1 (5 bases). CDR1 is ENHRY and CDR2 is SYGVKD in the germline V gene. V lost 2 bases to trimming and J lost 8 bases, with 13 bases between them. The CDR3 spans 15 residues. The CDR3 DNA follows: TGTGCCATCAGTGAGATCCAGGGAGGAGATTCACCCCTCCACTTT. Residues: CAISEIQGGDSPLHF.

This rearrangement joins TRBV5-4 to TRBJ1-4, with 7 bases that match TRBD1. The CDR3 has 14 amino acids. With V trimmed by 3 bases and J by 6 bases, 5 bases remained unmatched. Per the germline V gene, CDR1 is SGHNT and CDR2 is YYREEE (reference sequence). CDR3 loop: CASSSTGSYEKLFF. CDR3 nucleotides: TGTGCCAGCAGCTCGACAGGGAGCTATGAAAAACTGTTTTTT.

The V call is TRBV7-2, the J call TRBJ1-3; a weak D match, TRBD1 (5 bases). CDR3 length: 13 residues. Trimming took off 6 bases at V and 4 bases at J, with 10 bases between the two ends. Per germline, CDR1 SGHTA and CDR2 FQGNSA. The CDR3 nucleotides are TGTGCCAGCAGATTCGACAGAGGAAACACCATATATTTT. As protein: CASRFDRGNTIYF.

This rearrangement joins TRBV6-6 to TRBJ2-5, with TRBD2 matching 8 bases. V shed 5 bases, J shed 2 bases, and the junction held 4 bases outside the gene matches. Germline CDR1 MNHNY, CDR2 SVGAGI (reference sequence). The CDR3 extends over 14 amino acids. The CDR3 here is CASSPGGAQETQYF. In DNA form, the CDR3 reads TGTGCCAGCAGTCCGGGGGGGGCACAAGAGACCCAGTACTTC.

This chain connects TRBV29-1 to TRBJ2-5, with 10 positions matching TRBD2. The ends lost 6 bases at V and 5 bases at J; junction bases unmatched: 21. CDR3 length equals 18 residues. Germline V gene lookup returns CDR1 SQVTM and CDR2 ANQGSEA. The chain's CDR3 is CSVRRVRLAGVGGETQYF. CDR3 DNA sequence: TGCAGCGTCCGACGCGTTAGGCTAGCGGGGGTAGGAGGGGAGACCCAGTACTTC.

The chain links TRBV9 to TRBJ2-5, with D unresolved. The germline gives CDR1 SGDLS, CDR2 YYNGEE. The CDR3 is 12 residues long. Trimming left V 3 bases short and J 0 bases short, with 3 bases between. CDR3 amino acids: CASSGYQETQYF. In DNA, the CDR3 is TGTGCCAGCAGCGGCTACCAAGAGACCCAGTACTTC.

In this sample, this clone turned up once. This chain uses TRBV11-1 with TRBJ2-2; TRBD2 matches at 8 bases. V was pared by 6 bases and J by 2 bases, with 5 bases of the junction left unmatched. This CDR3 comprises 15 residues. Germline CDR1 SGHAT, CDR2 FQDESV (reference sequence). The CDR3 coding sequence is TGTGCCAGCAGGAAAGCGGGGGTTAACACCGGGGAGCTGTTTTTT. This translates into CASRKAGVNTGELFF.

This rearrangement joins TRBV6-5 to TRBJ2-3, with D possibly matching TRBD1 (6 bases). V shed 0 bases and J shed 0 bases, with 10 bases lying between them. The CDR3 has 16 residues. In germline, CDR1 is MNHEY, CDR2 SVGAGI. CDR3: CASSYSGASSTDTQYF. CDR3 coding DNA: TGTGCCAGCAGTTACTCGGGGGCGTCAAGCACAGATACGCAGTATTTT.

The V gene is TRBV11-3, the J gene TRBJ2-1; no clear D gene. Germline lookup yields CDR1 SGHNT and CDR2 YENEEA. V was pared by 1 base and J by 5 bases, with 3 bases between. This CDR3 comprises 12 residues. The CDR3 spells CASSLGHNEQFF. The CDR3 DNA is TGTGCCAGCAGCTTAGGTCACAATGAGCAGTTCTTC.

The CDR3 bases are TGTGCCAGCAGCCCAGGGGGGGAAGCGAAGGCTGAAGCTTTCTTT. Residues: CASSPGGEAKAEAFF. The V and J genes are TRBV28 and TRBJ1-1; 7 positions match TRBD1. Germline values: CDR1 MDHEN, CDR2 SYDVKM. The CDR3 has 15 amino acids. V lost 6 bases, J lost 6 bases, and 13 bases stayed unmatched.

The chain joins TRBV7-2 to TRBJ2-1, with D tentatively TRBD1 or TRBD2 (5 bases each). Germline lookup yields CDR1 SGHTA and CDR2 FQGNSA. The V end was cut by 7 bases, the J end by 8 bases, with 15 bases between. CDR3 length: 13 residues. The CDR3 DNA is TGTGCCAGCACCCCACGACGGGGCTATGAGCAGTTCTTC. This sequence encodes CASTPRRGYEQFF.

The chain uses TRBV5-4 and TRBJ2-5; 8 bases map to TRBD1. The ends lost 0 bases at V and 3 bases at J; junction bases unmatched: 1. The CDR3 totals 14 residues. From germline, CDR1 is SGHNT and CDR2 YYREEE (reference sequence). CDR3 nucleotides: TGTGCCAGCAGCTTGGGGACAGGGAAAGAGACCCAGTACTTC. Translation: CASSLGTGKETQYF.